This TCR beta chain was obtained from a study of breast tumors, draining lymph nodes, adjacent tissues. Trimming removed 10 bases at V and 4 bases at J, with 19 bases between. This CDR3 is built from 15 residues. Germline CDR1 reads SGHVS; CDR2 reads FQNEAQ. The study, taken as a whole, reports: Tumor repertoires ranked between lymph nodes and nontumor tissue in diversity, with V and J gene preferences.

Axillary draining lymph nodes of breast cancer patients supplied the node samples. This clonotype was recorded at least ten times. Its target is unknown. TCRdb recomputed calls from the multiplex PCR reads with MiXCR, one row per CDR3 protein. The table records roughly 110,000 distinct CDR3 sequences, under 40% of them present only once. The chain employs TRBV7-8 and TRBJ2-2; D is perhaps TRBD1 (6 bases). Sequenced sample: axillary lymph node tissue. The TCR was taken from a female donor with breast cancer. Some clones in this sample may be carry-over from other donors' samples. The CDR3 loop reads CAILERWDTTGELFF. CDR3 nucleotides: TGTGCCATCCTAGAGAGATGGGACACCACCGGGGAGCTGTTTTTT.